Following are 23 T cell receptor beta chains from one sample sequenced in a study of neurological immune-mediated disorders. TCRdb passed the 5' RACE reads through MiXCR, listing each CDR3 protein once. The sample lists some 66,000 distinct CDR3 sequences; 3% to 3.5% were seen once. Sequenced sample: PBMCs. The receptors here all came from a man aged 35 to 55 with multiple sclerosis.

There are many counts of this clonotype. The rearrangement links TRBV5-1 to TRBJ1-6; D is undetermined. The V end lost 4 bases, the J end lost 8 bases, and 13 bases lay between the germline ends. The CDR3 covers 14 residues. CDR1 SGHRS and CDR2 YFSETQ come from the germline V gene. CDR3: CASSRSGEDSPLHF. The DNA for the CDR3 is TGCGCCAGCAGCAGGAGCGGGGAGGATTCACCCCTCCACTTT.

This clonotype was recorded many times. The V gene is TRBV29-1, the J gene TRBJ2-1; D might be TRBD2 (5 bases). Deletions cut 4 bases from V and 7 bases from J, with 17 bases between. Germline V lookup: CDR1 SQVTM, CDR2 ANQGSEA. CDR3 length equals 14 residues. The CDR3 nucleotides are TGCAGCGTTGTTCTTTTCACAGAGGGTAATGAGCAGTTCTTC. Residues: CSVVLFTEGNEQFF.

There are a few counts of this clonotype. This sequence may be a read error, since a much larger clone differs from it by one base. The rearrangement links TRBV5-1 to TRBJ2-3; D not resolved. V was clipped by 1 base and J by 4 bases, with 7 bases between them. The germline V gene has CDR1 SGHRS and CDR2 YFSETQ. This CDR3 is built from 13 residues. The CDR3 here is CASSLKGSDTQYF. As DNA, the CDR3 is TGCGCCAGCAGCTTGAAGGGATCAGATACGCAGTATTTT.

On this clonotype itself: An end of the junction differs from the germline gene, which may be a read error. J is TRBJ2-2 and V is TRBV7-3; D is perhaps TRBD1 or TRBD2 (5 bases each). This CDR3 has 12 amino acids. Germline values: CDR1 SGHTA, CDR2 FQGTGA. CDR3 in DNA: TGTGACAGCAGCACGGGACCCGGGGAGCTGTTTTTT. Translated: CDSSTGPGELFF.

This clonotype was recorded many times. The chain uses TRBV12-3 or TRBV12-4 and TRBJ2-7; possibly TRBD1 for D (6 bases). The V end was cut by 8 bases, the J end by 6 bases, with 17 bases between. The CDR3 consists of 13 residues. The CDR3 sequence is CASGDRSGGEQYF. The CDR3 nucleotides read TGTGCCAGCGGTGACAGGTCCGGCGGCGAGCAGTACTTC.

This clonotype showed up many times. The chain is built from TRBV5-1 and TRBJ1-2; unclear D gene. Germline CDR1 and CDR2: SGHRS and YFSETQ. Trimming stripped 0 bases from V and 6 bases from J, with 12 bases between. There are 14 residues in the CDR3. The CDR3 coding sequence is TGCGCCAGCAGCTTGGGTGCCGATGGGAATGGCTACACCTTC. It is translated as CASSLGADGNGYTF.

Many counts were recorded for this clonotype. This chain connects TRBV6-5 to TRBJ2-7; no firm D call. The V and J ends lost 0 bases and 0 bases respectively, with 12 bases between them. CDR1 is MNHEY, CDR2 SVGAGI, per germline. The CDR3 runs to 16 residues. CDR3 loop: CASSYSIGRSSYEQYF. The DNA for the CDR3 is TGTGCCAGCAGTTACTCCATCGGACGTAGCTCCTACGAGCAGTACTTC.

Only a few counts were recorded for this clonotype. This clone may be a read error of a much larger clone one base away. The chain recombines TRBV27 with TRBJ2-7; a weak D match, TRBD2 (6 bases). Trimming removed 5 bases at V and 0 bases at J, with 14 bases between. The CDR3 is made up of 15 amino acids. Germline loops: CDR1 MNHEY, CDR2 SMNVEV (reference sequence). CDR3 DNA: TGTGCCAGCAGTCATCAGGGACTCAACTCCTACGAGCAGTACTTC. Protein sequence: CASSHQGLNSYEQYF.

This clonotype came up many times. The chain uses TRBV12-3 or TRBV12-4 and TRBJ2-3; weak D call: TRBD1 (6 bases). V lost 8 bases and J lost 0, with 18 bases in between. This CDR3 is 16 amino acids long. In DNA, the CDR3 is TGTGCCAGCGTCCCCCGGCAGGGGATTAGCACAGATACGCAGTATTTT. Translation gives CASVPRQGISTDTQYF.

This clonotype showed up many times. The gene calls are TRBV29-1 and TRBJ2-5; D gene uncertain. V shed 5 bases and J shed 4 bases, with 8 bases lying between them. The CDR3 runs to 11 residues. Germline assignment: CDR1 SQVTM and CDR2 ANQGSEA. The CDR3 region has the DNA TGCAGCGTTTCAATCGGAGAGACCCAGTACTTC. It encodes CSVSIGETQYF.

On this clonotype: The junction shows a germline mismatch at one end, possibly a read error. The chain combines TRBV12-3 or TRBV12-4 with TRBJ1-6; TRBD1 agrees at 10 bases. This CDR3 has 15 amino acids. This CDR3 reads CASSGGQGWNSTLNF. The CDR3 DNA follows: TGTGCCAGCAGTGGGGGACAGGGGTGGAATTCAACCCTCAACTTT.

This clonotype was counted many times. V usage is TRBV28 and J usage is TRBJ2-7; TRBD2 matches 12 bases. V was pared by 6 bases and J by 3 bases, with 3 bases of the junction left unmatched. Germline values: CDR1 MDHEN, CDR2 SYDVKM. The CDR3 runs 14 residues. The CDR3: CASSPGLAGYEQYF. CDR3 bases: TGTGCCAGCAGCCCGGGACTAGCGGGCTACGAGCAGTACTTC.

As regards this clonotype: This may be a read error: a much more frequent sequence differs by one nucleotide. J is TRBJ1-5 and V is TRBV6-5, with a possible D match to TRBD1 (5 bases). This CDR3 comprises 14 residues. Germline loops: CDR1 MNHEY, CDR2 SVGAGI. CDR3 residues: CASSYRRGYQHQHF. CDR3 DNA sequence: TGTGCCAGCAGTTATAGGAGGGGTTATCAGCACCAGCATTTT.

This clonotype was counted many times. The chain is built from TRBV7-3 and TRBJ2-2; D gene uncertain. The germline V and J ends were trimmed by 1 base and 6 bases, with 6 bases remaining between them. The length of the CDR3 is 13 residues. Germline V lookup: CDR1 SGHTA, CDR2 FQGTGA. As DNA, the CDR3 is TGTGCCAGCAGCTTAAGACACCCCGGGGAGCTGTTTTTT. This sequence encodes CASSLRHPGELFF.

This chain joins TRBV10-3 and TRBJ2-1; perhaps TRBD2 as D (5 bases). The germline V and J ends were trimmed by 3 bases and 0 bases, with 12 bases remaining between them. Germline V gene lookup returns CDR1 ENHRY and CDR2 SYGVKD. The CDR3 has 16 residues. The DNA for the CDR3 is TGTGCCATCAGTGATCAGCGGAAGAGCTCCTACAATGAGCAGTTCTTC. It yields the protein CAISDQRKSSYNEQFF.

This clonotype occurred many times. This rearrangement joins TRBV4-1 to TRBJ2-5, with a possible D match to TRBD1 (5 bases). The V gene's germline CDR1 is MGHRA and CDR2 YSYEKL. This CDR3 has 16 residues. Trimming shortened V by 0 bases and J by 3 bases, and 14 bases separated the two germline ends. The CDR3, as DNA: TGCGCCAGCAGCCAAGATCGCGACAGAAGGAAAGAGACCCAGTACTTC. This gives the protein CASSQDRDRRKETQYF.

This clonotype has at least ten counts. The V gene is TRBV7-2, the J gene TRBJ1-5; a weak D match, TRBD1 (6 bases). This CDR3 has 15 residues. CDR1 SGHTA and CDR2 FQGNSA come from the germline V gene. Trimming removed 5 bases at V and 4 bases at J, with 15 bases between. This CDR3 reads CASSAGTRENQPQHF. CDR3 coding DNA: TGTGCCAGCAGCGCAGGGACAAGAGAGAATCAGCCCCAGCATTTT.

This clonotype was detected ten times or more. The rearrangement uses TRBV20-1 and TRBJ2-3; tentative D call: TRBD2 (5 bases). Deletions cut 1 base from V and 1 base from J, with 21 bases between. This CDR3 contains 18 residues. Germline CDR1 and CDR2: DFQATT and SNEGSKA (reference sequence). CDR3 sequence reads: CSARGSSREEVGTDTQYF. The CDR3 nucleotides are TGCAGTGCTAGAGGGTCCTCCCGGGAAGAAGTAGGCACAGATACGCAGTATTTT.

The table lists this clonotype with many counts. The chain has TRBV4-1 and TRBJ2-3, with D perhaps matching TRBD1 (6 bases). The V and J ends lost 0 bases and 0 bases respectively, with 13 bases between them. Germline loops: CDR1 MGHRA, CDR2 YSYEKL. The CDR3 extends over 17 amino acids. The DNA for the CDR3 is TGCGCCAGCAGCCAAGATACATACAGGGTCAGCACAGATACGCAGTATTTT. Protein: CASSQDTYRVSTDTQYF.

This clonotype appeared a few times. This rearrangement joins TRBV18 to TRBJ1-2; D is uncertain. The length of the CDR3 is 14 residues. Germline loops: CDR1 KGHSH, CDR2 LQKENI. Trimming took off 0 bases at V and 2 bases at J, with 7 bases between the two ends. CDR3 nucleotide sequence: TGTGCCAGCTCACCACCACTCAGAAACTATGGCTACACCTTC. Translation gives CASSPPLRNYGYTF.

This clonotype was seen repeatedly, ten times or more. The rearrangement links TRBV12-3 or TRBV12-4 to TRBJ1-1, with 9 bases lining up with TRBD1. The length of the CDR3 is 15 residues. V trimming: 6 bases; J trimming: 4 bases; junction bases outside the gene matches: 9. This CDR3 is CASSPGDRGSTEAFF. The CDR3 coding sequence is TGTGCCAGCAGCCCGGGCGACAGGGGGAGCACTGAAGCTTTCTTT.

In this sample, this clonotype turned up many times. J is TRBJ1-5 and V is TRBV5-1; the match to TRBD1 covers 10 bases. Germline CDR1 is SGHRS and CDR2 is YFSETQ. The CDR3 has 15 amino acids. The ends lost 4 bases at V and 3 bases at J; junction bases unmatched: 4. This CDR3 is CASSAGTGVNQPQHF. CDR3 nucleotide sequence: TGCGCCAGCAGCGCCGGGACAGGGGTCAATCAGCCCCAGCATTTT. Full variable domain (remainder filled in from reference TRBV5-1 and TRBJ1-5): KAGVTQTPRYLIKTRGQQVTLSCSPISGHRSVSWYQQTPGQGLQFLFEYFSETQRNKGNFPGRFSGRQFSNSRSEMNVSTLELGDSALYLCASSAGTGVNQPQHFGDGTRLSIL.

This clonotype was seen many times. The chain uses TRBV5-1 and TRBJ2-2, with D unclear. Trimming took 0 bases from V and 0 from J, leaving 3 bases between them. Per germline, CDR1 SGHRS and CDR2 YFSETQ. CDR3 length: 14 amino acids. CDR3 residues: CASSLDTNTGELFF. In DNA, the CDR3 is TGCGCCAGCAGCTTGGATACGAACACCGGGGAGCTGTTTTTT.